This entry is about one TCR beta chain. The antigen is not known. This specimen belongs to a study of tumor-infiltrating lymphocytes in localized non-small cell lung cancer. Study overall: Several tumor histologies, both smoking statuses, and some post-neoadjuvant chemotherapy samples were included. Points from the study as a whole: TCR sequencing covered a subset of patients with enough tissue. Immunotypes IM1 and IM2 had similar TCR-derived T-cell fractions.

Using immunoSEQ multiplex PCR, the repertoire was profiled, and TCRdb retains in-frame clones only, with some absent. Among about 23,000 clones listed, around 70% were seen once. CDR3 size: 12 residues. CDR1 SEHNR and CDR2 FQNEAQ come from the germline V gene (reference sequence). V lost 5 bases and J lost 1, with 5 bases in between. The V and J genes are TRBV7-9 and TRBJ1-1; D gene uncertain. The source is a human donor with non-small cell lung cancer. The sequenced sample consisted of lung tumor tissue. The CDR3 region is CASSAGNTEAFF. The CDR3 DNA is TGTGCCAGCAGCGCGGGGAACACTGAAGCTTTCTTT. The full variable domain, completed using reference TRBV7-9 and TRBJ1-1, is DTGVSQNPRHKITKRGQNVTFRCDPISEHNRLYWYRQTLGQGPEFLTYFQNEAQLEKSRLLSDRFSAERPKGSFSTLEIQRTEQGDSAMYLCASSAGNTEAFFGQGTRLTVV.